This paragraph reports one T cell receptor (beta chain). With a much larger clone just one base away, this may be a read error. The record originates from a study of T cells in Graves' hyperthyroidism and ophthalmopathy. It was uncontrolled infection, other autoimmune disease, pregnancy or lactation that excluded patients. The source material, RNA transcripts, was used to amplify TCR beta CDR3 regions. The TCR CDR3 was amplified in a first-round RT-PCR using the HTBI primer set. TCRdb used MiXCR to reprocess the multiplex PCR reads, holding one entry per CDR3 protein. This sample has about 640,000 distinct CDR3 sequences; under 25% occur once, and the top ten carry under 35%. Trimming left V 11 bases short and J 0 bases short, with 13 bases between. Germline V CDR1 and CDR2: MDHEN, SYDVKM. The CDR3 extends over 13 amino acids.

This clonotype was obtained from a young man with Graves' ophthalmopathy. Material for sequencing was blood. The V call is TRBV28, the J call TRBJ1-2; D is undetermined. Here the CDR3 reads CAGVAGSNYGYTF. Written as DNA, the CDR3 is TGTGCCGGCGTCGCAGGCTCTAACTATGGCTACACCTTC.